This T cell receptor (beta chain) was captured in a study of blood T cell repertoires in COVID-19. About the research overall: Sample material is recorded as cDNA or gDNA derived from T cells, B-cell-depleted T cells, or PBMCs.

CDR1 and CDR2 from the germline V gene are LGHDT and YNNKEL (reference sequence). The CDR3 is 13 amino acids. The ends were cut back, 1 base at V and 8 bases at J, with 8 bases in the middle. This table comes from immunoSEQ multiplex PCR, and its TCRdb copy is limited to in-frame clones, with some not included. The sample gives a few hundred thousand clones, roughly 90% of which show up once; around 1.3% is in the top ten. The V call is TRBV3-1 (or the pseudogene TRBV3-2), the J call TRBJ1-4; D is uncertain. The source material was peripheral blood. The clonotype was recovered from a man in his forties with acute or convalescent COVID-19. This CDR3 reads CASSQGFEEKLFF. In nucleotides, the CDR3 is TGTGCCAGCAGCCAAGGATTTGAGGAAAAACTGTTTTTT.